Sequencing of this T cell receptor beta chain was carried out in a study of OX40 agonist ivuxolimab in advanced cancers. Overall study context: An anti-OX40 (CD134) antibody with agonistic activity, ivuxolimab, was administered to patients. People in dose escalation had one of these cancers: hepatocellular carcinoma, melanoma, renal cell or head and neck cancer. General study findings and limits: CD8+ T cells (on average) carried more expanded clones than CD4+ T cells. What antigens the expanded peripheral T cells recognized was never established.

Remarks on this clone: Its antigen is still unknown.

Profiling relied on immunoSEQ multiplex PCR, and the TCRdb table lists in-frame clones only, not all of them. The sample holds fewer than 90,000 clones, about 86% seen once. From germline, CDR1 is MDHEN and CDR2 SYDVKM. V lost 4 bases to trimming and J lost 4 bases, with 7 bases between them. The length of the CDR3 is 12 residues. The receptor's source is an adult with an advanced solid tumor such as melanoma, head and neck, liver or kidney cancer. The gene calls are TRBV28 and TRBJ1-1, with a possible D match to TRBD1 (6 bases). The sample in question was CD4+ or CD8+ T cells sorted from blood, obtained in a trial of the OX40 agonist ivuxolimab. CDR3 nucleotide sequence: TGTGCCAGCAGTTCAGGGGCCACTGAAGCTTTCTTT. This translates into CASSSGATEAFF.